This T cell receptor (beta chain) was recovered during a study of OX40 agonist ivuxolimab in advanced cancers. Study background: Patients undergoing dose escalation presented with hepatocellular carcinoma, melanoma, renal cell or head and neck cancer. People who had prior anti-PD-1, anti-PD-L1 or anti-CTLA-4 therapy could take part, and approximately 43% had some. Three partial responders included one hepatocellular carcinoma patient and two cutaneous melanoma patients.

Germline CDR1 and CDR2: MNHEY and SMNVEV (reference sequence). This CDR3 comprises 16 residues. Trimming shortened V by 5 bases and J by 0 bases, and 16 bases separated the two germline ends. Sampled blood was obtained at baseline, cycle 4 day 1, and cycle 7 day 1. Data came from immunoSEQ multiplex PCR; TCRdb stores just in-frame clones and leaves some out. Found here are about 47,000 clones, 84% of them singletons; the top ten hold roughly 2.6%. This specimen was CD4+ or CD8+ T cells sorted from blood, taken in a trial of the OX40 agonist ivuxolimab. The TCR comes from an adult with an advanced solid tumor such as melanoma, head and neck, liver or kidney cancer. The genes are TRBV27 and TRBJ1-1, with D unresolved. The DNA for the CDR3 is TGTGCCAGCAGTGACTCGCCGAGGACGGTGAACACTGAAGCTTTCTTT. Translating gives CASSDSPRTVNTEAFF.